The next 7 T cell receptor beta chains were all read from a single sample in a study of T cells in tuberculosis. Here immunoSEQ multiplex PCR was the method, and the copy in TCRdb shows in-frame clones only, minus some. Of about 10,000 clones in the sample, 90% to 95% were seen once. Sequences were obtained from PBMCs. The receptors originated from an adult with tuberculosis.

The CDR3 nucleotides read TGTGCCAGCAGCTTAGTTGACAGCTATGGCTACACCTTC. Translated: CASSLVDSYGYTF. The chain couples TRBV7-2 to TRBJ1-2; D perhaps matches TRBD1 (5 bases). Per the germline V gene, CDR1 is SGHTA and CDR2 is FQGNSA. Trimming cost V 1 base and J 4 bases, with 7 bases left between them. This CDR3 is built from 13 residues.

The chain employs TRBV11-2 and TRBJ2-1; 7 bases map to TRBD2. Germline lookup yields CDR1 SGHAT and CDR2 FQNNGV. CDR3 size: 15 residues. Trimming removed 2 bases from V and 5 bases from J; junction bases left unmatched: 6. CDR3 amino acids: CASSLFASGNNEQFF. The CDR3 DNA follows: TGTGCCAGCAGCTTATTCGCTAGCGGAAACAATGAGCAGTTCTTC.

This clone came up a few times. J is TRBJ1-2 and V is TRBV15; D is ambiguous. V shed 5 bases and J shed 5 bases, with 9 bases lying between them. The CDR3 has 12 residues. Germline-derived CDR1 and CDR2 are LNHNV and YYDKDF (reference sequence). The CDR3 sequence: CATSPGPYGYTF. In nucleotides, the CDR3 is TGTGCCACCAGCCCGGGTCCGTATGGCTACACCTTC.

The rearrangement joins TRBV27 to TRBJ2-5; 9 bases map to TRBD1. Germline trimming cut 0 bases from V and 5 bases from J; bases unmatched to any gene: 4. Looked up from germline, CDR1 is MNHEY and CDR2 is SMNVEV (reference sequence). The CDR3 has 15 residues. The CDR3 spells CASSLSYRGRETQYF. The CDR3 nucleotides read TGTGCCAGCAGTTTATCGTACAGGGGGCGGGAGACCCAGTACTTC.

A remark on this clone: A junction end diverges from the germline sequence, so it may reflect a read error. The chain is built from TRBV2 and TRBJ1-1; no clear D. Germline CDR1 is SNHLY and CDR2 is FYNNEI. The CDR3 runs 10 residues. The CDR3 loop is CANSRTEAFF. The CDR3 nucleotides are TGTGCCAACAGTCGGACTGAAGCTTTCTTT.

V usage is TRBV6-5 and J usage is TRBJ2-7; TRBD2 aligns across 10 bases. The CDR3 totals 13 residues. Germline V lookup: CDR1 MNHEY, CDR2 SVGAGI. The J segment lost 5 bases and the V segment lost 5 bases, leaving 3 bases of the junction unmatched. CDR3 residues: CASSLAGADEQYF. Written as DNA, the CDR3 is TGTGCCAGCAGTCTAGCGGGAGCGGACGAGCAGTACTTC.

The rearrangement uses TRBV19 and TRBJ1-4, with D perhaps matching TRBD1 (6 bases). V was trimmed by 1 base and J by 8 bases, leaving 11 bases between them. From germline, CDR1 is LNHDA and CDR2 SQIVND (reference sequence). The CDR3 length is 14 residues. DNA of the CDR3: TGTGCCAGTAGTATAGGGGGGCTGAGGGAAAAACTGTTTTTT. This encodes CASSIGGLREKLFF.